Here is one T cell receptor (beta chain) with its context. The data belong to a study of blood T cell repertoires in COVID-19. Study information: Samples came from the United States, Italy and Spain, spanning acute and convalescent COVID-19. PBMCs, B-cell-depleted T cells, or T cells were the source of the cDNA or gDNA that made up the material.

Per the original methods: Amplification of reference gene primers was used by the study to estimate nucleated cell counts. This table comes from immunoSEQ multiplex PCR, and its TCRdb copy is limited to in-frame clones, with some not included. V and J calls and clone size are as listed in that table; D and trimming were resolved from the DNA. The table shows tens of thousands of clones, with 75% to 85% occurring only once. Germline V CDR1 and CDR2: KGHDR, SFDVKD. The CDR3 sequence is 17 residues long. Trimming removed 2 bases at V and 0 bases at J, with 10 bases between. The sequence came from a man between 65 and 80 years old who had recovered from COVID-19. The sequencing input was peripheral blood. This rearrangement joins TRBV24-1 to TRBJ2-6; possible D gene TRBD2, 5 bases. This chain's CDR3 is CATSDSRGRSGANVLTF. Written as DNA, the CDR3 is TGTGCCACCAGTGATTCACGAGGGCGCTCTGGGGCCAACGTCCTGACTTTC.